Below, 27 T cell receptor beta chains from the same sample are listed, as sequenced in a study of metastatic and nonmetastatic thyroid tumors. Thyroid surgery was preceded by no treatment in any patient. TCRdb re-clonotyped the PCR reads through MiXCR. The sample yields around 14,000 clones, roughly a quarter seen once. The sample was tumor tissue. Receptors were obtained from a female donor with papillary thyroid cancer or a benign thyroid nodule (not recorded which). Some clones in this sample may be carry-over from other donors' samples.

This rearrangement joins TRBV28 to TRBJ1-5; D gene unclear. V was cut by 5 bases and J by 7 bases, with 15 bases left in between. The CDR3 spans 14 residues. Germline CDR1 is MDHEN and CDR2 is SYDVKM. As DNA, the CDR3 is TGTGCCAGCAGTCGCCACAGTTGGGAACAGCCCCAGCATTTT. It translates to CASSRHSWEQPQHF.

At least ten counts were recorded for this clone. CDR3 in DNA: TGCAGCGTTGAAACCGAGACAAAAGGCTACACCTTC. Translation: CSVETETKGYTF. This rearrangement joins TRBV29-1 to TRBJ1-2; D is uncertain. V gave up 2 bases and J gave up 8 bases, with 12 bases separating them. This CDR3 has 12 amino acids. Germline V CDR1 and CDR2: SQVTM, ANQGSEA.

This clone showed up just a few times. A read error is possible here, since a much larger clone lies one base away. CDR3 coding DNA: TGTGTCAGCACCTTAGCGAGGGGGCCTCAGCCCCAGCATTTT. Translation: CVSTLARGPQPQHF. This rearrangement joins TRBV28 to TRBJ1-5; the match to TRBD1 covers 7 bases. CDR3 length: 14 amino acids. Per the germline V gene, CDR1 is MDHEN and CDR2 is SYDVKM.

With regard to this clone: One junction end does not reproduce the germline sequence, and a read error may be involved. The chain is built from TRBV4-2 and TRBJ1-6; D is perhaps TRBD1 (6 bases). Germline CDR1 and CDR2: LGHNA and YNFKEQ. The CDR3 has 18 residues. The CDR3 coding sequence is TGTGCCAGCATCCAAGAAGAGCGGGGGCCCTCCGGGGGTTCACCCCTCCACTTT. Translated, it gives CASIQEERGPSGGSPLHF.

This chain joins TRBV20-1 and TRBJ2-1, with 7 bases fitting TRBD1. Trimming removed 1 base from V and 0 bases from J; junction bases left unmatched: 6. Germline V gene sequence: CDR1 DFQATT, CDR2 SNEGSKA (reference sequence). The CDR3 consists of 16 residues. CDR3 residues: CSARGRTGDSYNEQFF. The DNA of the CDR3 is TGCAGTGCTAGAGGGAGAACAGGGGACTCCTACAATGAGCAGTTCTTC.

This clone was detected only a few times. This could be a read error, since a much larger clone is one nucleotide away. The chain couples TRBV4-1 to TRBJ2-2, with 14 bases that match TRBD2. CDR1 and CDR2 from the germline V gene are MGHRA and YSYEKL. The CDR3 sequence is 16 residues long. V trimming: 7 bases; J trimming: 7 bases; junction bases outside the gene matches: 8. CDR3 coding DNA: TGCGCCAGCATCCAGGGGACTAGCGGGAGTGGCGGGGAGCTGTTTTTT. It is translated as CASIQGTSGSGGELFF.

This clone was picked up many times. The chain recombines TRBV20-1 with TRBJ2-7, with D perhaps matching TRBD1 (5 bases). V was trimmed by 4 bases and J by 4 bases, leaving 5 bases between them. Germline loops: CDR1 DFQATT, CDR2 SNEGSKA (reference sequence). This CDR3 has 10 amino acids. CDR3 nucleotides: TGCAGTGCTACAGGGTACGAGCAGTACTTC. Translating gives CSATGYEQYF.

This clone was picked up a small number of times. V usage is TRBV6-1 and J usage is TRBJ1-6; TRBD1 agrees at 9 bases. Germline values: CDR1 MNHNS, CDR2 SASEGT. The CDR3 runs 16 residues. J gave up 10 bases and V 6 bases, and 13 bases lay outside the gene matches. The CDR3 DNA is TGTGCCAGCAGGGAGGACAGGGGTGATATAGTATCACCCCTCCACTTT. It encodes CASREDRGDIVSPLHF.

The genes are TRBV5-1 and TRBJ2-3, with D perhaps TRBD2 (6 bases). The length of the CDR3 is 17 residues. The germline V gene has CDR1 SGHRS and CDR2 YFSETQ. Trimming shortened V by 0 bases and J by 5 bases, and 19 bases separated the two germline ends. The CDR3 DNA reads as TGCGCCAGCAGCTTGGGCGACCGACTAGGTTCTAAAGATACGCAGTATTTT. This translates into CASSLGDRLGSKDTQYF.

The table lists this clone with a few counts. The chain joins TRBV6-2 or TRBV6-3 to TRBJ2-5, with TRBD2 identical over 11 bases. Germline V lookup: CDR1 MNHEY, CDR2 SVGEGT. Trimming at V came to 2 bases and at J to 5 bases, leaving 7 bases not matched to a gene. This CDR3 has 16 amino acids. Here the CDR3 DNA reads TGTGCCAGCAGTTACCGTAGCGGGAGGGCCGGTGAGACCCAGTACTTC. This codes for CASSYRSGRAGETQYF.

This clone was found many times. The chain links TRBV12-3 or TRBV12-4 to TRBJ2-1, with D perhaps TRBD1 or TRBD2 (6 bases each). V was clipped by 3 bases and J by 16 bases, with 16 bases between them. The CDR3 sequence is 12 residues long. The CDR3 coding sequence is TGTGCCAGCAGTTTTTTGGGGGGCGGAGGTTTCTTC. It specifies CASSFLGGGGFF.

The chain carries TRBV28 and TRBJ1-2, with D unresolved. Germline V gene lookup returns CDR1 MDHEN and CDR2 SYDVKM. This CDR3 contains 15 residues. The ends were cut back, 3 bases at V and 8 bases at J, with 19 bases in the middle. DNA of the CDR3: TGTGCCAGCAGTTTGGATACGAGGGCCCGAAAGGGCTACACCTTC. Translated: CASSLDTRARKGYTF.

This clone occurred many times. The genes are TRBV27 and TRBJ2-1; D is possibly TRBD2 (6 bases). CDR1 and CDR2 (germline): MNHEY, SMNVEV (reference sequence). The germline V and J ends were trimmed by 1 base and 5 bases, with 9 bases remaining between them. The CDR3 consists of 14 residues. CDR3 sequence: CASSLLLANNEQFF. DNA of the CDR3: TGTGCCAGCAGTTTATTACTAGCTAACAATGAGCAGTTCTTC.

In this sample, this clone turned up many times. CDR3 sequence (DNA): TGTGCCAGCAAGCCGGGACTAGCGGGAGAGACCCAGTACTTC. It is translated as CASKPGLAGETQYF. The gene calls are TRBV12-3 or TRBV12-4 and TRBJ2-5; 12 nucleotides line up with TRBD2. J gave up 4 bases and V 7 bases, and 4 bases lay outside the gene matches. The CDR3 spans 14 residues.

This clone was counted at least ten times. This chain uses TRBV13 with TRBJ2-3, with TRBD2 matching 9 bases. Per the germline V gene, CDR1 is PRHDT and CDR2 is FYEKMQ (reference sequence). V was clipped by 5 bases and J by 4 bases; unmatched bases: 7. The CDR3 is made up of 15 amino acids. In DNA form, the CDR3 reads TGTGCCAGCAGCCGGAGTAGCGGGAGTTCAGATACGCAGTATTTT. This gives the protein CASSRSSGSSDTQYF. Supplemented by reference TRBV13 and TRBJ2-3, the full variable domain reads AAGVIQSPRHLIKEKRETATLKCYPIPRHDTVYWYQQGPGQDPQFLISFYEKMQSDKGSIPDRFSAQQFSDYHSELNMSSLELGDSALYFCASSRSSGSSDTQYFGPGTRLTVL.

This clone was seen ten or more times. This rearrangement joins TRBV7-9 to TRBJ2-6, with D perhaps matching TRBD1 or TRBD2 (6 bases each). This CDR3 comprises 19 residues. The ends were cut back, 1 base at V and 1 base at J, with 17 bases in the middle. Germline V gene sequence: CDR1 SEHNR, CDR2 FQNEAQ (reference sequence). The CDR3 loop is CASSLGVGGFGSGANVLTF. The CDR3, as DNA: TGTGCCAGCAGCTTAGGGGTGGGGGGCTTCGGATCTGGGGCCAACGTCCTGACTTTC.

The table lists this clone with many counts. V is TRBV4-1 and J is TRBJ2-7; D perhaps matches TRBD1 (6 bases). Germline V CDR1 and CDR2: MGHRA, YSYEKL. V gave up 1 base and J gave up 3 bases, with 13 bases separating them. CDR3 length equals 15 residues. CDR3 nucleotide sequence: TGCGCCAGCAGCCAAGCTGACAGGTACCTCTACGAGCAGTACTTC. Protein: CASSQADRYLYEQYF.

The chain has TRBV2 and TRBJ2-5, with D possibly TRBD2 on 5 matching bases. Germline CDR1 is SNHLY and CDR2 is FYNNEI. V lost 2 bases and J lost 6, with 16 bases in between. The length of the CDR3 is 15 residues. DNA for the CDR3: TGTGCCAGCAGTGAAAGGTCGCTAGCTGGGAAGACCCAGTACTTC. As protein: CASSERSLAGKTQYF.

This clone is termed medium-sized. The CDR3 spells CASRGTSGIDEQFF. The CDR3 nucleotides are TGTGCCAGCAGAGGAACTAGCGGGATTGATGAGCAGTTCTTC. This chain connects TRBV7-8 to TRBJ2-1, with 10 nucleotides matching TRBD2. The germline V gene encodes CDR1 SGHVS and CDR2 FQNEAQ. The length of the CDR3 is 14 residues. Unmatched junction bases numbered 7, after V lost 6 bases and J lost 8 bases. The full variable domain, its missing parts supplied by reference TRBV7-8 and TRBJ2-1, is GAGVSQSPRYKVAKRGQDVALRCDPISGHVSLFWYQQALGQGPEFLTYFQNEAQLDKSGLPSDRFFAERPEGSVSTLKIQRTQQEDSAVYLCASRGTSGIDEQFFGPGTRLTVL.

This chain uses TRBV20-1 with TRBJ1-5, with TRBD1 matching over 8 bases. V was pared by 6 bases and J by 6 bases, with 4 bases of the junction left unmatched. Germline-derived CDR1 and CDR2 are DFQATT and SNEGSKA (reference sequence). The CDR3 has 12 amino acids. The CDR3 here is CSAQGAGQPQHF. Written as DNA, the CDR3 is TGCAGTGCCCAGGGGGCCGGTCAGCCCCAGCATTTT.

This clone ranks as medium-sized (0.01 to 0.1%). This chain connects TRBV20-1 to TRBJ2-1; 15 bases are shared with TRBD2. Germline trimming cut 4 bases from V and 8 bases from J; bases unmatched to any gene: 9. CDR3 length: 16 residues. The germline CDR1 and CDR2 sequences are DFQATT and SNEGSKA (reference sequence). CDR3 in DNA: TGCAGTGCTATGAGGACTAGCGGGAGGGTAAACCATGAGCAGTTCTTC. Translating gives CSAMRTSGRVNHEQFF.

This clone is categorized as medium-sized (0.01 to 0.1%). The genes are TRBV7-2 and TRBJ2-7, with D maybe TRBD1 (6 bases). CDR1 and CDR2 (germline): SGHTA, FQGNSA. The CDR3 is 12 amino acids. With 4 bases removed from V and 6 bases from J, the gap between germline ends came to 10 bases. The CDR3 bases are TGTGCCAGCAGCTCACAGGGTTTCGAGCAGTACTTC. It is translated as CASSSQGFEQYF.

Many counts were recorded for this clone. The CDR3 region is CASSLGTAGELFF. CDR3 sequence (DNA): TGTGCCAGCAGCTTGGGGACGGCCGGGGAGCTGTTTTTT. This chain uses TRBV7-3 with TRBJ2-2; D tentatively fits TRBD1 or TRBD2 (5 bases each). This CDR3 comprises 13 residues. Germline values: CDR1 SGHTA, CDR2 FQGTGA. Between the trimmed V and J ends, which lost 3 bases and 6 bases, there was a span of 8 bases.

This clone is medium-sized by share. The CDR3 loop is CASTNDITYEQYF. CDR3 coding DNA: TGTGCCAGCACCAACGACATTACCTACGAGCAGTACTTC. This chain joins TRBV7-9 and TRBJ2-7; D unclear. The CDR3 is made up of 13 amino acids. In germline, CDR1 is SEHNR, CDR2 FQNEAQ (reference sequence). Trimming stripped 7 bases from V and 2 bases from J, with 12 bases between. The full variable domain, with the rest looked up from reference TRBV7-9 and TRBJ2-7, is DTGVSQNPRHKITKRGQNVTFRCDPISEHNRLYWYRQTLGQGPEFLTYFQNEAQLEKSRLLSDRFSAERPKGSFSTLEIQRTEQGDSAMYLCASTNDITYEQYFGPGTRLTVT.

In its sample, this clone was seen many times. V usage is TRBV5-4 and J usage is TRBJ2-6, with a weak D call TRBD1 (5 bases). CDR1 and CDR2 (germline): SGHNT, YYREEE (reference sequence). V was clipped by 4 bases and J by 0 bases, with 11 bases between them. The CDR3 is made up of 16 amino acids. CDR3 sequence (DNA): TGTGCCAGCAGCAACGACAGATCCTCTGGGGCCAACGTCCTGACTTTC. Translating it yields CASSNDRSSGANVLTF. The full variable domain, with the rest looked up from reference TRBV5-4 and TRBJ2-6, is ETGVTQSPTHLIKTRGQQVTLRCSSQSGHNTVSWYQQALGQGPQFIFQYYREEENGRGNFPPRFSGLQFPNYSSELNVNALELDDSALYLCASSNDRSSGANVLTFGAGSRLTVL.

In its sample, this clone was seen a few times. The chain has TRBV13 and TRBJ2-7; D gene uncertain. Germline V gene lookup returns CDR1 PRHDT and CDR2 FYEKMQ (reference sequence). V lost 0 bases and J 3 bases, leaving 15 bases between the germline ends. The CDR3 contains 16 residues. CDR3 DNA: TGTGCCAGCAGCTTAGGGGGTCCAGGCCTAATCTACGAGCAGTACTTC. This translates into CASSLGGPGLIYEQYF.

With respect to this clone: The CDR3 carries no conserved terminal phenylalanine or tryptophan, so it likely arises from a read error. The genes are TRBV24-1 and TRBJ1-2; no clear D. Trimming cost V 9 bases and J 5 bases, with 12 bases left between them. CDR1 and CDR2 (germline): KGHDR, SFDVKD. The CDR3 length is 12 residues. The DNA for the CDR3 is TGTGCCACCTTTAGGGTGGGATATGGCTACACCCTC. Its translation is CATFRVGYGYTL.